The entry below describes one TCR beta chain. Clones were read by immunoSEQ multiplex PCR, and TCRdb kept only the in-frame ones, dropping some. The sample holds tens of thousands of clones; over 65% are singletons and the top ten take 1.5% to 2%. These data come from a study of a mutant IDH1 vaccine in newly diagnosed glioma. The time point: baseline, week 1 (first vaccination visit). Treatment of the sample: pre-vaccination baseline after standard-of-care therapy. Here the sequenced sample was PBMCs, taken from a glioma patient treated with radiotherapy, temozolomide or both. The TCR comes from a woman between 40 and 55 years old with glioma.

DNA for the CDR3: TGTGCCTGGAGTCCCCGTCGTCCGGGACAGGGGAAGCGCACCGGGGAGCTGTTTTTT. This gives the protein CAWSPRRPGQGKRTGELFF. The chain couples TRBV30 to TRBJ2-2; TRBD1 matches 10 bases. V lost 2 bases and J lost 4; bases outside the gene matches: 16. The CDR3 is made up of 19 amino acids. Germline V lookup: CDR1 GTSNPN, CDR2 SVGIG (reference sequence).